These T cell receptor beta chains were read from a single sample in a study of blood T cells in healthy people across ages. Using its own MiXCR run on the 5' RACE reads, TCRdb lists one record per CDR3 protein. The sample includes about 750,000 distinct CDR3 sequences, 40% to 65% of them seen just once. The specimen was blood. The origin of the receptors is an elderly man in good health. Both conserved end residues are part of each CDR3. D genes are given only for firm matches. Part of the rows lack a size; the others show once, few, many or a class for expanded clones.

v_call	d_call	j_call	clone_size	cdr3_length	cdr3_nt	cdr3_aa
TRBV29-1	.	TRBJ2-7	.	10	TGCAGCGTGGGAATAAATGAGCAGTACTTC	CSVGINEQYF
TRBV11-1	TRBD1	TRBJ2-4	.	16	TGTGCCAGCAGCTTAAGGCCCACAGGGGGCGTGGACATTCAGTACTTC	CASSLRPTGGVDIQYF
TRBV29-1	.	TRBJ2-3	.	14	TGCAGCGTTGAAAAGGGCAAAAGCACAGATACGCAGTATTTT	CSVEKGKSTDTQYF
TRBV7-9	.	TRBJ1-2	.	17	TGTGCCAGCAGCTTAGGGGTCGGAGGAGGCGGTGGATATGGCTACACCTTC	CASSLGVGGGGGYGYTF
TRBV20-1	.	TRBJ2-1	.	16	TGCAGTGCTAGAGATCCCGAGTCCGGACTTAAAAATGAGCAGTTCTTC	CSARDPESGLKNEQFF
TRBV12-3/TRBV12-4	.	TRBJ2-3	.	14	TGTGCCAGCAGTTTCGGGGGCCCTCACAGATACGCGTATTTT	CASSFGGPHRYAYF
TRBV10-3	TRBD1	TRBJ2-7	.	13	TGTGCCATCAGTGACGGACAGGAATACGAGCAGTACTTC	CAISDGQEYEQYF
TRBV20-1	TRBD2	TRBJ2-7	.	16	TGCAGTGCTAGAGGTACTAGCGGGAACTTCCCCTACGAGCAGTACTTC	CSARGTSGNFPYEQYF
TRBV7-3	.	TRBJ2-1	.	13	TGTGCCAGCAGCGGGAGTACGGGTAATGAGCAGTTCTTC	CASSGSTGNEQFF
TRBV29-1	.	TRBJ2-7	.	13	TGCAGCGTTGCGGCGGTGACGACCTACGAGCAGTACTTC	CSVAAVTTYEQYF
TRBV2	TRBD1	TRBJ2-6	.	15	TGTGCCAGCAGGTCCCAGGGGGCCGGGGCCAACGTCCTGACTTTC	CASRSQGAGANVLTF
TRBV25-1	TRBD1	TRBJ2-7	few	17	TGTGCCAGCAGTCTAATGGGGGACAGGACTCCTCCCTACGAGCAGTACTTC	CASSLMGDRTPPYEQYF
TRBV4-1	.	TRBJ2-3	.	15	TGCGCCAGCAGCCTCGGACAGCCTAGCACAGATACGCAGTATTTT	CASSLGQPSTDTQYF
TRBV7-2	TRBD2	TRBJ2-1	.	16	TGTGCCAGCAGCTTAACTAGCGGGAGGCCCGGGCATGAGCAGTTCTTC	CASSLTSGRPGHEQFF
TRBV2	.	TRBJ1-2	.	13	TGTGCCAGCATACGGCAGCCGGAATATGGCTACACCTTC	CASIRQPEYGYTF
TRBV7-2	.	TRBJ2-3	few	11	TGTGCCAGCAGCCGGGGGATATACGCGTATTTT	CASSRGIYAYF
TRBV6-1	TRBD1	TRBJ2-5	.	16	TGTGCCAGCAGTGAAGGGACAGGGGGTTTCGGGGAGACCCAGTACTTC	CASSEGTGGFGETQYF
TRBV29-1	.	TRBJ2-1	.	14	TGCAGCGTTGTATCCGCTTCCCCCTACAATGAGCAGTTCTTC	CSVVSASPYNEQFF
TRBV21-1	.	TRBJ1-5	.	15	TGTGCCAGCAGTTCCCCCCGAGCAGGAGATCAGCCCCAGCATTTT	CASSSPRAGDQPQHF
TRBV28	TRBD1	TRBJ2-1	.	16	TGTGCCAGCACCGAACCCCGGGGACAGGGTTACAATGAGCAGTTCTTC	CASTEPRGQGYNEQFF
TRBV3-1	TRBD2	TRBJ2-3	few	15	TGTGCCAGCAGCCAACTAGCGGGAGACGGCAGATACGCGTATTTT	CASSQLAGDGRYAYF
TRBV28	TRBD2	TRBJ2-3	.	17	TGTGCCAGCAGTTTACCGGGACTAGCGAAATTAACAGATACGCAGTATTTT	CASSLPGLAKLTDTQYF
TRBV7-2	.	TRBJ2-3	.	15	TGTGCCAGCAGCTTCAGAGGCGACTCCACAGATACGCAGTATTTT	CASSFRGDSTDTQYF
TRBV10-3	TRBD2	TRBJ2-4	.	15	TGTGCCATCAGTGAGGTCACCGGGACTAGCGGGACCCTGTACTTC	CAISEVTGTSGTLYF
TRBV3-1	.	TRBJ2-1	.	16	TGTGCCAGCAGCATGGAGGGAGGGGGCTCCTACAATGAGCAGTTCTTC	CASSMEGGGSYNEQFF
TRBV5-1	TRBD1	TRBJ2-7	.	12	TGCGCCAGCAGCTGGACAGGGGGCGAGCAGTACTTC	CASSWTGGEQYF
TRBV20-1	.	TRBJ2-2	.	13	TGCAGTGCATCTTCGGAGAGGACCGGGGAGCTGTTTTTT	CSASSERTGELFF
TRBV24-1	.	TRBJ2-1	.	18	TGTGCCACCAGTGAGCCAGAGGCCACCCTGAGCTCCTACAATGAGCAGTTCTTC	CATSEPEATLSSYNEQFF
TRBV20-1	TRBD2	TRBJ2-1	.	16	TGCAGTGCTGGGGGACTAGCGGGAGGGCTTAACAATGAGCAGTTCTTC	CSAGGLAGGLNNEQFF
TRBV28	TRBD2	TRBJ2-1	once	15	TGTGCCAGCAGACAGGGGACTAGCGGGAGGGTGGAGCAGTTCTTC	CASRQGTSGRVEQFF
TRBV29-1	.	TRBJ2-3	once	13	TGCAGCGGCGGTCGGGACACCACAGATACGCAGTATTTT	CSGGRDTTDTQYF
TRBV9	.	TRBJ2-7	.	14	TGTGCCAGCAGCTCCTTAGGGAGCTCCTACGAGCAGTACTTC	CASSSLGSSYEQYF
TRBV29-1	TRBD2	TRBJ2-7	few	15	TGCAGCGTTGGGGGGCTAGCGGGACTATCGGACGAGCAGTACTTC	CSVGGLAGLSDEQYF
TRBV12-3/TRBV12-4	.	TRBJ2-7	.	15	TGTGCCAGCAGTCTCGGTCTCGGGCCATCCTACGAGCAGTACTTC	CASSLGLGPSYEQYF